These 17 T cell receptor beta chains came from one sample sequenced in a study of blood T cells in healthy people across ages (dated by TCRdb to the mid-2010s). Library generation was performed with 5' RACE. Sequencing relied on an Illumina HiSeq 2500. The second PCR ran for roughly 7 to 11 cycles and used a J-beta primer mix along with a sample-barcoded 5' primer. TCRdb itself trimmed the public reads at Q25 with fastp, ran MiXCR and retained productive beta chains. Each CDR3 protein appears once, grouped with its most common genes and DNA. In this sample the table shows around 280,000 distinct CDR3 sequences, 25% to 30% of which occur a single time. The ten largest make up roughly 30% of the sample. Sequences were obtained from blood. The receptors stem from a woman between 65 and 79 years old in good health.

This chain connects TRBV3-1 to TRBJ2-7; 9 positions agree with TRBD1. The junction had 8 bases not matched to a gene; V was cut back by 5 bases and J by 0 bases. In germline, CDR1 is LGHDT, CDR2 YNNKEL (reference sequence). The CDR3 has 16 amino acids. The CDR3 is CASSVGTGKISYEQYF. The CDR3 DNA reads TGTGCCAGCAGCGTGGGGACAGGGAAGATCTCCTACGAGCAGTACTTC.

The rearrangement uses TRBV11-2 and TRBJ2-1; the D is unclear. V was clipped by 1 base and J by 0 bases, with 19 bases between them. This CDR3 has 19 residues. Germline V gives CDR1 SGHAT, CDR2 FQNNGV. The CDR3 loop is CASSLVSSLQPNSYNEQFF. CDR3 coding DNA: TGTGCCAGCAGCTTAGTATCATCTTTACAGCCCAACTCCTACAATGAGCAGTTCTTC. The full variable domain, in which reference TRBV11-2 and TRBJ2-1 provide the parts outside the CDR3, is EAGVAQSPRYKIIEKRQSVAFWCNPISGHATLYWYQQILGQGPKLLIQFQNNGVVDDSQLPKDRFSAERLKGVDSTLKIQPAKLEDSAVYLCASSLVSSLQPNSYNEQFFGPGTRLTVL.

The chain couples TRBV5-1 to TRBJ2-7, with D perhaps TRBD1 (5 bases). Germline-derived CDR1 and CDR2 are SGHRS and YFSETQ. The CDR3 runs to 14 residues. Trimming stripped 4 bases from V and 5 bases from J, with 16 bases between. The CDR3 coding sequence is TGCGCCAGCAGCCCCGGTTCAGGGTACGACGAGCAGTACTTC. It translates to CASSPGSGYDEQYF.

CDR3 DNA sequence: TGTGCCAGCAGTCTCTTGGGCAGGGACTCCTACAATGAGCAGTTCTTC. This gives the protein CASSLLGRDSYNEQFF. V and J are TRBV7-9 and TRBJ2-1; maybe TRBD1 (5 bases). CDR1 is SEHNR and CDR2 is FQNEAQ in the germline V gene (reference sequence). With 6 bases removed from V and 0 bases from J, the gap between germline ends came to 15 bases. The CDR3 contains 16 residues.

The chain carries TRBV20-1 and TRBJ2-1; D might be TRBD2 (7 bases). The CDR3 contains 15 residues. Between the trimmed V and J ends, which lost 1 base and 2 bases, there was a span of 12 bases. The germline gives CDR1 DFQATT, CDR2 SNEGSKA (reference sequence). The CDR3, as DNA: TGCAGTGCTAGAGGGGGCGGGGGCACCTACAATGAGCAGTTCTTC. Encoded protein: CSARGGGGTYNEQFF.

V and J are TRBV12-3 or TRBV12-4 and TRBJ2-7; 7 positions agree with TRBD1. The J call may be wrong; the DNA end is better matched by TRBJ2-1. The CDR3 length is 14 residues. The CDR3 bases are TGTGCCAGCAGCCCGGACAGGTTAGCCTACGAGCAGTTCTTC. Encoded protein: CASSPDRLAYEQFF.

This chain connects TRBV5-5 to TRBJ2-5, with 8 bases fitting TRBD2. Matching the DNA end better, TRBJ2-7 makes the J call doubtful. The CDR3 extends over 15 amino acids. CDR1 is SGHKS, CDR2 YYEKEE, per germline (reference sequence). The CDR3 is CASSLGREAAYEQYF. CDR3 sequence (DNA): TGTGCCAGCAGCTTGGGGCGGGAGGCGGCCTACGAGCAGTACTTC.

This clonotype was recorded at least ten times. V is TRBV2 and J is TRBJ2-7; 8 nucleotides agree with TRBD2. The V and J ends lost 3 bases and 6 bases, in that order; junction bases with no gene match: 16. The germline CDR1 and CDR2 sequences are SNHLY and FYNNEI. The CDR3 spans 17 residues. The CDR3: CASSEIYLAGNLGEQYF. CDR3 DNA: TGTGCCAGCAGTGAGATCTACTTAGCGGGAAATCTCGGCGAGCAGTACTTC. Looking up the rest from reference TRBV2 and TRBJ2-7 gives the full variable domain: EPEVTQTPSHQVTQMGQEVILRCVPISNHLYFYWYRQILGQKVEFLVSFYNNEISEKSEIFDDQFSVERPDGSNFTLKIRSTKLEDSAMYFCASSEIYLAGNLGEQYFGPGTRLTVT.

In its sample, this clonotype was seen once. A read error may explain this, as a much larger clone is one base away. The V and J genes are TRBV5-1 and TRBJ1-2, with 9 positions matching TRBD1. The V gene end was trimmed by 4 bases and the J gene end by 12 bases; junction bases not matched to a gene: 13. The CDR3 has 14 residues. In germline, CDR1 is SGHRS, CDR2 YFSETQ. The CDR3 loop is CASSTGQGPSGHTF. Written as DNA, the CDR3 is TGCGCCAGCAGCACCGGACAGGGGCCTTCGGGCCACACCTTC.

At least ten counts were recorded for this clonotype. The germline gene is not matched at one end of the junction; a read error may be the cause. V is TRBV29-1 and J is TRBJ1-1; no reliable D call. Germline assignment: CDR1 SQVTM and CDR2 ANQGSEA. This CDR3 spans 10 amino acids. The CDR3 DNA sequence: TGCAGCGTTAAAGATGCTGAAGCTTTCTTT. Translation: CSVKDAEAFF.

The V call is TRBV18, the J call TRBJ2-2, with a possible D match to TRBD2 (6 bases). Germline V CDR1 and CDR2: KGHSH, LQKENI. The ends were cut back, 8 bases at V and 2 bases at J, with 15 bases in the middle. The CDR3 has 15 residues. CDR3 DNA sequence: TGTGCCAGCAGACCGGGACTCGAAAACACCGGGGAGCTGTTTTTT. Its translation is CASRPGLENTGELFF.

This chain connects TRBV12-3 or TRBV12-4 to TRBJ1-5, with unresolved D. The germline V and J ends were trimmed by 8 bases and 3 bases, with 11 bases remaining between them. The CDR3 covers 13 residues. The CDR3 bases are TGTGCCAGCGGAGTAGGACTCAATCAGCCCCAGCATTTT. It encodes CASGVGLNQPQHF.

Only a few counts were recorded for this clonotype. The chain uses TRBV12-3 or TRBV12-4 and TRBJ2-5; a weak D match, TRBD1 (5 bases). V dropped 4 bases and J dropped 2 bases, with 11 bases sitting between them. This CDR3 region has 14 residues. The CDR3 region is CASSSMGPQETQYF. Written as DNA, the CDR3 is TGTGCCAGCAGTTCAATGGGGCCTCAAGAGACCCAGTACTTC.

This clonotype was seen a handful of times. This chain joins TRBV12-3 or TRBV12-4 and TRBJ1-1, with 7 bases fitting TRBD1. V lost 2 bases to trimming and J lost 5 bases; unmatched junction nucleotides: 8. The CDR3 extends over 15 amino acids. The CDR3 sequence is CASSLYKGAKTEAFF. CDR3 DNA: TGTGCCAGCAGTTTATATAAGGGGGCAAAGACTGAAGCTTTCTTT.

V usage is TRBV9 and J usage is TRBJ1-1, with D perhaps matching TRBD1 (5 bases). V gave up 3 bases and J gave up 1 base, with 13 bases separating them. Germline CDR1 and CDR2: SGDLS and YYNGEE. CDR3 length: 15 amino acids. This chain's CDR3 is CASSGGVVGNTEAFF. Written as DNA, the CDR3 is TGTGCCAGCAGCGGGGGGGTTGTTGGGAACACTGAAGCTTTCTTT. The whole variable domain, remainder taken from reference TRBV9 and TRBJ1-1, is DSGVTQTPKHLITATGQRVTLRCSPRSGDLSVYWYQQSLDQGLQFLIQYYNGEERAKGNILERFSAQQFPDLHSELNLSSLELGDSALYFCASSGGVVGNTEAFFGQGTRLTVV.

J is TRBJ1-6 and V is TRBV20-1, with TRBD1 as a possible D gene (5 bases). The V end was cut by 7 bases, the J end by 8 bases, with 6 bases between. Germline V gives CDR1 DFQATT, CDR2 SNEGSKA (reference sequence). The CDR3 extends over 10 amino acids. The CDR3 region is CSVQDSPLHF. In nucleotides, the CDR3 is TGCAGTGTACAGGATTCACCCCTCCACTTT.

V is TRBV28 and J is TRBJ2-5; TRBD2 matches 13 bases. The CDR3 contains 18 residues. The V and J ends lost 8 bases and 4 bases, in that order; junction bases with no gene match: 16. Germline loops: CDR1 MDHEN, CDR2 SYDVKM. Written as DNA, the CDR3 is TGTGCCAGCCCCGGACTAGCGGGAGACCCTGCTCAAGGAGAGACCCAGTACTTC. It yields the protein CASPGLAGDPAQGETQYF.